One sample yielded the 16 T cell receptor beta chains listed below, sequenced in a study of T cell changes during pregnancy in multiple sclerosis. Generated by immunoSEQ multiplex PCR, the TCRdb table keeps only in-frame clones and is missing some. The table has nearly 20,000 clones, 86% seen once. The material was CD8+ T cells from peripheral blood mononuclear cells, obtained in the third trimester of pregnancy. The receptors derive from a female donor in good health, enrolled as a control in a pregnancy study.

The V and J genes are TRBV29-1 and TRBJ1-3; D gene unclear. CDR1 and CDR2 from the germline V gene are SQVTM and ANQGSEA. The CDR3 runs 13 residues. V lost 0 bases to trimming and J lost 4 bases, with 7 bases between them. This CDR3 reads CSVEEAQGNTIYF. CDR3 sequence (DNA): TGCAGCGTTGAAGAGGCCCAGGGAAACACCATATATTTT.

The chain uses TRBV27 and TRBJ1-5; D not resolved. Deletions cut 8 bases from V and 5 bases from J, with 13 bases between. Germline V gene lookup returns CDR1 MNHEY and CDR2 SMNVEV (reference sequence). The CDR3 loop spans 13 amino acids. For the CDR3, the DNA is TGTGCCAGCGGGTGGGAGGGCCATCAGCCCCAGCATTTT. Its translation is CASGWEGHQPQHF.

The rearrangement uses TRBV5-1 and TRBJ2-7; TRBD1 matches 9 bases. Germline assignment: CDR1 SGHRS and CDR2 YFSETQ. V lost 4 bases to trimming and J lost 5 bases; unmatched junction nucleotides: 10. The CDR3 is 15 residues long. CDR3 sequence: CASSVDRGGLDEQYF. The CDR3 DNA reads TGCGCCAGCAGCGTGGACAGGGGAGGACTTGACGAGCAGTACTTC.

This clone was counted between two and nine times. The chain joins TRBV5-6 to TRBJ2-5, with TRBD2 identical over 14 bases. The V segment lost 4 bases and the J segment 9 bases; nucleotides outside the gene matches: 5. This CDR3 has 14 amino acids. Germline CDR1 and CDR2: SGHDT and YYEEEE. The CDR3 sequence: CASSPGLAGGAQYF. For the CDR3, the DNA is TGTGCCAGCAGCCCAGGACTAGCGGGGGGCGCCCAGTACTTC.

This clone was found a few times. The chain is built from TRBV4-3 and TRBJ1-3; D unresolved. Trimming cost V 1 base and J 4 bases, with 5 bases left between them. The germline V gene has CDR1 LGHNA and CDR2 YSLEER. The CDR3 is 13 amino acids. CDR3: CASSQVEGNTIYF. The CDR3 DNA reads TGCGCCAGCAGCCAAGTGGAGGGAAACACCATATATTTT.

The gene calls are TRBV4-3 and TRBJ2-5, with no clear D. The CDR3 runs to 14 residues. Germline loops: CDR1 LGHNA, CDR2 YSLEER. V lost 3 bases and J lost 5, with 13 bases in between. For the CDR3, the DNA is TGCGCCAGCAGCCAGACAACGGTTGGGGAGACCCAGTACTTC. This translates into CASSQTTVGETQYF.

The DNA of the CDR3 is TGTGCCAGCAGCTCTAGCGGGGGGCACAATGAGCAGTTCTTC. Its translation: CASSSSGGHNEQFF. The chain joins TRBV7-2 to TRBJ2-1; 11 positions match TRBD2. CDR1 and CDR2 (germline): SGHTA, FQGNSA. V shed 4 bases and J 5 bases; nucleotides not matched to a gene: 1. CDR3 length equals 14 residues.

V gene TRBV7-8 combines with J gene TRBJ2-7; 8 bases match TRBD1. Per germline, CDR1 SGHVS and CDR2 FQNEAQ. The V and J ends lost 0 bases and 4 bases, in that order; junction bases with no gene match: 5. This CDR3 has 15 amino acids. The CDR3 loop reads CASSLASGQGYEQYF. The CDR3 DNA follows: TGTGCCAGCAGCTTAGCGTCTGGACAGGGATACGAGCAGTACTTC.

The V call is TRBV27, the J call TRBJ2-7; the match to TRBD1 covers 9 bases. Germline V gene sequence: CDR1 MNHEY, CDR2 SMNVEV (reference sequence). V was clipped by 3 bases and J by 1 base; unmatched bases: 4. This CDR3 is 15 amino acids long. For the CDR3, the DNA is TGTGCCAGCAGTTTCCGGGACAGGGTGTCCTACGAGCAGTACTTC. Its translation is CASSFRDRVSYEQYF.

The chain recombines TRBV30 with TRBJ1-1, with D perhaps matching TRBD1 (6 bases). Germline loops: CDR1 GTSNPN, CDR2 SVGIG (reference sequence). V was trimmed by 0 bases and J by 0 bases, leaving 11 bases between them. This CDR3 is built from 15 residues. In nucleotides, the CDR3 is TGTGCCTGGAGTGTACAGGGTTTCATGAACACTGAAGCTTTCTTT. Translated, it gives CAWSVQGFMNTEAFF.

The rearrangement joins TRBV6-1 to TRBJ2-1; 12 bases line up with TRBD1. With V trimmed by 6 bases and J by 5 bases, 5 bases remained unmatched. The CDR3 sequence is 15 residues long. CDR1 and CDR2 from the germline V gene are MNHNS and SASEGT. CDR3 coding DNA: TGTGCCAGCAGCCCGGGACAGGGGGCCCACAATGAGCAGTTCTTC. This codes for CASSPGQGAHNEQFF.

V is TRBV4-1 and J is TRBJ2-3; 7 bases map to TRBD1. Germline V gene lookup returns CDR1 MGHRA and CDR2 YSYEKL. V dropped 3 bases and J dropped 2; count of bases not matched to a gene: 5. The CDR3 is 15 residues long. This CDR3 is CASSQSTGITDTQYF. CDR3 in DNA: TGCGCCAGCAGCCAGTCGACAGGGATCACAGATACGCAGTATTTT.

CDR3 coding DNA: TGTGCCAGCAGTTTAACTCCTCCGGGACAGGGTTCACCCCTCCACTTT. Protein product: CASSLTPPGQGSPLHF. This rearrangement joins TRBV27 to TRBJ1-6; 9 bases map to TRBD1. V dropped 2 bases and J dropped 9; count of bases not matched to a gene: 8. Germline CDR1 and CDR2: MNHEY and SMNVEV (reference sequence). The CDR3 is 16 amino acids.

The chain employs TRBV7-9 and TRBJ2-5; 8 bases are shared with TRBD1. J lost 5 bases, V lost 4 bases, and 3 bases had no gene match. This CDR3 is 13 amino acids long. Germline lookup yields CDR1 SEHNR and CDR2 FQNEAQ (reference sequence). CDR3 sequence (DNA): TGTGCCAGCAGCTCGTACAGGGGGGAGACCCAGTACTTC. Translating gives CASSSYRGETQYF.

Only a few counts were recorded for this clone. DNA for the CDR3: TGTGCCAGCAGCAATGGTCCGGGACAGATTAACTATGGCTACACCTTC. It yields the protein CASSNGPGQINYGYTF. The chain combines TRBV7-8 with TRBJ1-2; TRBD1 matches 7 bases. In germline, CDR1 is SGHVS, CDR2 FQNEAQ. The CDR3 contains 16 residues. With 5 bases clipped from V and 1 base from J, the junction kept 10 bases outside the gene matches.

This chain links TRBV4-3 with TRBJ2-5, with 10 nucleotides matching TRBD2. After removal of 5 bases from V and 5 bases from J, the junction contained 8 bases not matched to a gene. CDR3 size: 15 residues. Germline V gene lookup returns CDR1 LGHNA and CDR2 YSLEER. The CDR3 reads CASSKRGGLRETQYF. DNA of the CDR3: TGCGCCAGCAGCAAGCGGGGGGGCCTGAGGGAGACCCAGTACTTC.